The 25 T cell receptor beta chains listed next were all sequenced from one sample in a study of blood T cell repertoires in COVID-19. The data were produced by immunoSEQ multiplex PCR, yet TCRdb's version contains in-frame clones alone and is incomplete. Of 130,000 to 150,000 clones listed, 88% were seen once; the top ten hold less than 2%. What was sequenced was peripheral blood. These receptor sequences come from a woman in her forties or fifties with acute or convalescent COVID-19.

This sequence joins TRBV28 and TRBJ2-7, with a possible D match to TRBD1 (6 bases). CDR1 and CDR2 from the germline V gene are MDHEN and SYDVKM. V gave up 5 bases and J gave up 5 bases, with 28 bases separating them. The CDR3 contains 18 residues. The CDR3 sequence: CASSIIRDNPHWIHEQYF. For the CDR3, the DNA is TGTGCCAGCAGTATTATCCGGGACAACCCCCATTGGATTCACGAGCAGTACTTC.

The chain couples TRBV2 to TRBJ2-1, with 7 bases aligning to TRBD2. The V segment lost 7 bases and the J segment 8 bases; nucleotides outside the gene matches: 8. The germline gives CDR1 SNHLY, CDR2 FYNNEI. The CDR3 sequence is 13 residues long. The CDR3 DNA reads as TGTGCCAGCACGGGACTAAAGATACATGAGCAGTTCTTC. The encoded protein is CASTGLKIHEQFF.

This rearrangement joins TRBV24-1 to TRBJ2-1, with 7 positions matching TRBD1. Germline lookup yields CDR1 KGHDR and CDR2 SFDVKD. This CDR3 has 15 amino acids. The V gene end was trimmed by 5 bases and the J gene end by 6 bases; junction bases not matched to a gene: 9. DNA of the CDR3: TGTGCCACCAGTGGTGGAACAGGGGTCCGCAATGAGCAGTTCTTC. Translating it yields CATSGGTGVRNEQFF.

The V and J genes are TRBV12-3 or TRBV12-4 and TRBJ2-7; D is undetermined. The CDR3 is made up of 12 amino acids. V was cut by 2 bases and J by 2 bases, with 4 bases left in between. CDR3 in amino acids: CASSLLPYEQYF. DNA of the CDR3: TGTGCCAGCAGTTTACTTCCCTACGAGCAGTACTTC.

V is TRBV14 and J is TRBJ1-1; 7 bases match TRBD1. Germline CDR1 SGHDN, CDR2 FVKESK. Germline trimming cut 0 bases from V and 0 bases from J; bases unmatched to any gene: 4. CDR3 length: 16 amino acids. CDR3 DNA sequence: TGTGCCAGCAGCCAAGATTGGACAGGCCTGAACACTGAAGCTTTCTTT. It is translated as CASSQDWTGLNTEAFF.

This chain connects TRBV6-2 or TRBV6-3 to TRBJ1-1; 8 nucleotides match TRBD1. Germline V CDR1 and CDR2: MNHEY, SVGEGT. The CDR3 has 14 residues. After removal of 6 bases from V and 4 bases from J, the junction contained 7 bases not matched to a gene. The CDR3 sequence: CASSRDRLGTEAFF. The DNA for the CDR3 is TGTGCCAGCAGCCGGGACAGGCTCGGCACTGAAGCTTTCTTT.

The chain is built from TRBV5-8 and TRBJ1-3, with a possible D match to TRBD1 (6 bases). Per the germline V gene, CDR1 is SGHTS and CDR2 is YDEGEE. CDR3 length equals 15 residues. Trimming shortened V by 2 bases and J by 0 bases, and 9 bases separated the two germline ends. CDR3 sequence: CASSFGTYSGNTIYF. The CDR3 DNA reads TGTGCCAGCAGCTTTGGGACATACTCTGGAAACACCATATATTTT.

V is TRBV18 and J is TRBJ2-1, with 14 nucleotides matching TRBD2. V shed 8 bases and J 6 bases; nucleotides not matched to a gene: 9. The CDR3 covers 16 residues. Germline-derived CDR1 and CDR2 are KGHSH and LQKENI. CDR3 loop: CASLSGLAGGGNEQFF. DNA for the CDR3: TGTGCCAGCCTAAGCGGACTAGCGGGGGGAGGCAATGAGCAGTTCTTC.

This chain's CDR3 is CASSVAGGLTEAFF. As DNA, the CDR3 is TGTGCCAGCAGCGTAGCGGGGGGTTTGACTGAAGCTTTCTTT. The chain links TRBV9 to TRBJ1-1; possible D gene TRBD1, 5 bases. Trimming took 0 bases from V and 5 from J, leaving 11 bases between them. The CDR3 is 14 amino acids. CDR1 is SGDLS, CDR2 YYNGEE, per germline. Based on the CDR3 plus reference TRBV9 and TRBJ1-1, the full variable domain is DSGVTQTPKHLITATGQRVTLRCSPRSGDLSVYWYQQSLDQGLQFLIQYYNGEERAKGNILERFSAQQFPDLHSELNLSSLELGDSALYFCASSVAGGLTEAFFGQGTRLTVV.

In its sample, this clone was seen once. The chain is built from TRBV29-1 and TRBJ1-1, with D maybe TRBD1 (5 bases). With 7 bases removed from V and 6 bases from J, the gap between germline ends came to 12 bases. Germline V CDR1 and CDR2: SQVTM, ANQGSEA. The CDR3 length is 11 residues. As DNA, the CDR3 is TGCAGCGGGACCCAGGGATCTGAAGCTTTCTTT. Its protein is CSGTQGSEAFF.

The chain has TRBV7-9 and TRBJ2-1; 7 nucleotides line up with TRBD2. Germline trimming cut 2 bases from V and 8 bases from J; bases unmatched to any gene: 9. Germline CDR1 is SEHNR and CDR2 is FQNEAQ (reference sequence). This CDR3 contains 15 residues. The DNA of the CDR3 is TGTGCCAGCAGCTTACGTGGGGGGGTAATTGATGAGCAGTTCTTC. Amino acids: CASSLRGGVIDEQFF.

In this sample, this clone turned up a few times. The chain has TRBV18 and TRBJ2-2; the match to TRBD2 covers 11 bases. The ends lost 6 bases at V and 5 bases at J; junction bases unmatched: 8. Germline V gene sequence: CDR1 KGHSH, CDR2 LQKENI. The CDR3 consists of 16 residues. DNA for the CDR3: TGTGCCAGCTCCCCCGGGACTAGCGGAGTTACCGGGGAGCTGTTTTTT. This encodes CASSPGTSGVTGELFF.

The chain combines TRBV18 with TRBJ1-4; TRBD1 matches 9 bases. CDR1 and CDR2 from the germline V gene are KGHSH and LQKENI. The CDR3 spans 14 residues. With V trimmed by 3 bases and J by 5 bases, 1 base remained unmatched. CDR3 residues: CASSPGQGNEKLFF. The CDR3 nucleotides read TGTGCCAGCTCACCTGGACAGGGGAATGAAAAACTGTTTTTT.

This chain joins TRBV6-5 and TRBJ1-5; D ambiguous. V gave up 10 bases and J gave up 4 bases, with 11 bases separating them. In germline, CDR1 is MNHEY, CDR2 SVGAGI. CDR3 length: 12 amino acids. The CDR3 sequence: CATRRGNQPQHF. In DNA, the CDR3 is TGTGCCACCCGACGAGGGAATCAGCCCCAGCATTTT.

The chain employs TRBV5-1 and TRBJ1-1; D is possibly TRBD1 (5 bases). Germline V gene lookup returns CDR1 SGHRS and CDR2 YFSETQ. V lost 3 bases and J 3 bases, leaving 12 bases between the germline ends. The CDR3 consists of 14 residues. The DNA of the CDR3 is TGCGCCAGCAGCTGGGGGGATGGGTACACTGAAGCTTTCTTT. Its translation is CASSWGDGYTEAFF.

This clone was picked up a small number of times. The V gene is TRBV27, the J gene TRBJ1-1, with 9 bases fitting TRBD1. With V trimmed by 4 bases and J by 0 bases, 6 bases remained unmatched. The germline CDR1 and CDR2 sequences are MNHEY and SMNVEV (reference sequence). The CDR3 is made up of 16 amino acids. This CDR3 reads CASSSLHRGLNTEAFF. The CDR3, as DNA: TGTGCCAGCAGTTCGCTACACAGGGGGCTGAACACTGAAGCTTTCTTT.

The chain uses TRBV29-1 and TRBJ1-1; 9 bases are shared with TRBD1. The junction had 11 bases not matched to a gene; V was cut back by 6 bases and J by 12 bases. Germline V CDR1 and CDR2: SQVTM, ANQGSEA. This CDR3 is built from 12 residues. The CDR3 bases are TGCAGCGTGGTTACAGGGGGCGTAGATACTTTCTTT. This codes for CSVVTGGVDTFF.

This rearrangement joins TRBV5-1 to TRBJ1-6; the match to TRBD1 covers 7 bases. CDR3 length: 12 amino acids. V shed 7 bases, J shed 6 bases, and the junction held 1 base outside the gene matches. Germline V gene lookup returns CDR1 SGHRS and CDR2 YFSETQ. CDR3 DNA sequence: TGCGCCAGCGGGGACAGTAATTCACCCCTCCACTTT. Translation: CASGDSNSPLHF.

CDR3 coding DNA: TGCGCCACCTCCGGGACAGGGGATTTAAATTCACCCCTCCACTTT. It is translated as CATSGTGDLNSPLHF. This sequence joins TRBV5-1 and TRBJ1-6; 10 bases align to TRBD1. The CDR3 spans 15 residues. CDR1 is SGHRS, CDR2 YFSETQ, per germline. V gave up 9 bases and J gave up 7 bases; unmatched junction bases: 10.

The J gene is TRBJ1-6, the V gene TRBV4-1; D call uncertain. Germline V CDR1 and CDR2: MGHRA, YSYEKL. There are 16 residues in the CDR3. Trimming took off 2 bases at V and 7 bases at J, with 15 bases between the two ends. CDR3 in amino acids: CASSQPLDGRNSPLHF. Written as DNA, the CDR3 is TGCGCCAGCAGCCAACCTTTAGACGGGAGGAATTCACCCCTCCACTTT.

This clone was detected once. The chain combines TRBV29-1 with TRBJ1-2, with 8 bases lining up with TRBD1. The CDR3 consists of 15 residues. The trim removed 3 bases at V and 5 bases at J, leaving 11 bases unmatched. Looked up from germline, CDR1 is SQVTM and CDR2 is ANQGSEA. The CDR3 DNA follows: TGCAGCGTTGATGGGTGGTTTCAGGGGGCATATGGCTACACCTTC. Its protein product is CSVDGWFQGAYGYTF.

V and J are TRBV6-5 and TRBJ1-2; tentative D call: TRBD1 (6 bases). Germline V gives CDR1 MNHEY, CDR2 SVGAGI. The CDR3 is 15 amino acids. Trimming took off 6 bases at V and 4 bases at J, with 18 bases between the two ends. CDR3 DNA: TGTGCCAGCAGCCGAGTCGGACAGAACCCCTATGGCTACACCTTC. This codes for CASSRVGQNPYGYTF.

The rearrangement joins TRBV6-5 to TRBJ2-7; 9 bases line up with TRBD2. Germline values: CDR1 MNHEY, CDR2 SVGAGI. V lost 2 bases to trimming and J lost 2 bases; unmatched junction nucleotides: 7. This CDR3 is built from 16 residues. As DNA, the CDR3 is TGTGCCAGCAGTTACGGGTCGCTAGCGGGGACCTACGAGCAGTACTTC. It specifies CASSYGSLAGTYEQYF.

The V call is TRBV10-3, the J call TRBJ1-1; perhaps TRBD1 as D (5 bases). V lost 7 bases, J lost 5 bases, and 20 bases lay in between. This CDR3 is built from 15 residues. Germline assignment: CDR1 ENHRY and CDR2 SYGVKD. As DNA, the CDR3 is TGTGCCATCAACGCCTCTCCCACGGGACTTACTGAAGCTTTCTTT. It specifies CAINASPTGLTEAFF.

The chain recombines TRBV18 with TRBJ1-2; D is uncertain. CDR1 is KGHSH, CDR2 LQKENI, per germline. The CDR3 contains 14 residues. V was shortened by 4 bases and J by 2 bases, with 11 bases between the two germline ends. The CDR3 bases are TGTGCCAGCTCACTCCCAGCTAGCAACTATGGCTACACCTTC. It yields the protein CASSLPASNYGYTF.